This T cell receptor (beta chain) was documented in a study of blood T cell repertoires in COVID-19. Cohorts were based on clinical histories the participants reported. The repertoire was sequenced with immunoSEQ multiplex PCR; TCRdb's copy has only in-frame clones and lacks some. This sample has approximately 220,000 clones, with roughly 80% found just once. The germline V and J ends were trimmed by 7 bases and 7 bases, with 17 bases remaining between them. Looked up from germline, CDR1 is SNHLY and CDR2 is FYNNEI. There are 15 residues in the CDR3. The sequence was collected from a woman aged 40 to 50 with acute COVID-19. Sequencing input: PBMCs or T cells enriched from blood (not recorded which). V gene TRBV2 combines with J gene TRBJ1-6, with D perhaps matching TRBD1 (6 bases). The CDR3 loop reads CASNMRGGSNSPLHF. The CDR3 coding sequence is TGTGCCAGCAACATGAGGGGGGGATCCAATTCACCCCTCCACTTT.